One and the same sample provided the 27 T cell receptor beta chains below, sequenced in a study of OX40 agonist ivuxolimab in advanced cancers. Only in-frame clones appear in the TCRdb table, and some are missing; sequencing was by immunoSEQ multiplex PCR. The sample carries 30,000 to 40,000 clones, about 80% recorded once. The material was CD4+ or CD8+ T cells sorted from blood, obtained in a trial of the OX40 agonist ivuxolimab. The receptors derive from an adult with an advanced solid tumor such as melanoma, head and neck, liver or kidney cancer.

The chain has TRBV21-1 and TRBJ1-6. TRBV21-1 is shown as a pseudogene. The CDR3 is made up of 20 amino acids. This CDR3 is CASSKWKRTRDRPYNSPLHF. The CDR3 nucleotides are TGTGCCAGCAGCAAATGGAAGCGGACGCGAGACAGACCCTATAATTCACCCCTCCACTTT.

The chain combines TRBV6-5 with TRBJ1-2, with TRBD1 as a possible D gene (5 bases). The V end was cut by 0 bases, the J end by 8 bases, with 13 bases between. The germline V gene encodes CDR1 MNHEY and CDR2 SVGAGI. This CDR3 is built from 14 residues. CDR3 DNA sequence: TGTGCCAGCAGTTACTCGATAACGGGGCCCGGCTACACCTTC. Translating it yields CASSYSITGPGYTF.

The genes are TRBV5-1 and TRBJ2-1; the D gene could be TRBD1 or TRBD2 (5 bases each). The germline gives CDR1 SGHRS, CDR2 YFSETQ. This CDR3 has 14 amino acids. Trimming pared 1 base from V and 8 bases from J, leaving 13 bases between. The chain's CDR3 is CASSLKGLGDEQFF. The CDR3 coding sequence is TGCGCCAGCAGCTTGAAGGGTCTGGGGGATGAGCAGTTCTTC.

The CDR3 here is CASKMNTEAFF. The CDR3, as DNA: TGTGCCAGCAAGATGAACACTGAAGCTTTCTTT. This rearrangement joins TRBV7-9 to TRBJ1-1, with unresolved D. The V gene lost 7 bases and the J gene lost 0 bases, with 3 bases spanning the gap. The CDR3 length is 11 residues. From germline, CDR1 is SEHNR and CDR2 FQNEAQ (reference sequence). The full variable domain, rest sourced from reference TRBV7-9 and TRBJ1-1, is DTGVSQNPRHKITKRGQNVTFRCDPISEHNRLYWYRQTLGQGPEFLTYFQNEAQLEKSRLLSDRFSAERPKGSFSTLEIQRTEQGDSAMYLCASKMNTEAFFGQGTRLTVV.

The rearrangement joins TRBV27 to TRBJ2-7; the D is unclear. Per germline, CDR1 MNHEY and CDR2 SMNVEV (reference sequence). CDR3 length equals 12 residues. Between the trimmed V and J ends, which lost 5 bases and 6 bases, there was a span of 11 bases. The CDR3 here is CASSPRRAEQYF. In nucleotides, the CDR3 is TGTGCCAGCAGTCCCCGCCGGGCCGAGCAGTACTTC.

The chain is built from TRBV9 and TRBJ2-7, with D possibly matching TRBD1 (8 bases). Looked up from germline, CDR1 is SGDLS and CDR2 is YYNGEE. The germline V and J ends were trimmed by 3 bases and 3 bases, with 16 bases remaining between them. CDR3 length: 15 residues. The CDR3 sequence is CASSARTGGDYEQYF. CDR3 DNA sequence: TGTGCCAGCAGCGCCCGAACAGGGGGGGACTACGAGCAGTACTTC. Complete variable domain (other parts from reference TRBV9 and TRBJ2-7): DSGVTQTPKHLITATGQRVTLRCSPRSGDLSVYWYQQSLDQGLQFLIQYYNGEERAKGNILERFSAQQFPDLHSELNLSSLELGDSALYFCASSARTGGDYEQYFGPGTRLTVT.

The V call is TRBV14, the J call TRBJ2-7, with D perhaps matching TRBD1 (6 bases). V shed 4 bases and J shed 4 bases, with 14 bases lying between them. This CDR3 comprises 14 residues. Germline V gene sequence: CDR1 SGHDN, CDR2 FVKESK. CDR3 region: CASSPDSGLYEQYF. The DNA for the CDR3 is TGTGCCAGCAGCCCGGACAGTGGACTTTACGAGCAGTACTTC.

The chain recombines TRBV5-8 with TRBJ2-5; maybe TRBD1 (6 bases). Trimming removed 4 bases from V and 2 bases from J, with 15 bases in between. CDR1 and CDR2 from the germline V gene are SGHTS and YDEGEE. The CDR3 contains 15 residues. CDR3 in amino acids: CASSPRQELQETQYF. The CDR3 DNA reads TGTGCCAGCAGCCCCAGACAGGAATTACAAGAGACCCAGTACTTC.

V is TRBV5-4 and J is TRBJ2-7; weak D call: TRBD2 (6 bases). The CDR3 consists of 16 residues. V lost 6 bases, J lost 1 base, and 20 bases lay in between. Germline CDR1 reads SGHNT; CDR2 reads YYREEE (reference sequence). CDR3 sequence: CASTQWGRDFSYEQYF. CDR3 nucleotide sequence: TGTGCCAGCACCCAGTGGGGCCGGGACTTTTCCTACGAGCAGTACTTC.

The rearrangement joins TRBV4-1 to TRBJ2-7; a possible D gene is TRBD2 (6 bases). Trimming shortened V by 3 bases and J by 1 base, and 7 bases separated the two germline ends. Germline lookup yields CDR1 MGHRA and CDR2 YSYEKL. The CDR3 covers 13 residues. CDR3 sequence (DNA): TGCGCCAGCAGCCACGGGACTTCCTACGAGCAGTACTTC. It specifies CASSHGTSYEQYF.

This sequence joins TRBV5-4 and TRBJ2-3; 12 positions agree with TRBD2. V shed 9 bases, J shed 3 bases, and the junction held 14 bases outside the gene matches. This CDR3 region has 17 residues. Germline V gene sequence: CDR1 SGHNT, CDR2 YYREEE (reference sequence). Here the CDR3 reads CAITDPTGTSGTDTQYF. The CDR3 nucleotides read TGTGCCATCACCGATCCTACCGGGACTAGCGGGACAGATACGCAGTATTTT.

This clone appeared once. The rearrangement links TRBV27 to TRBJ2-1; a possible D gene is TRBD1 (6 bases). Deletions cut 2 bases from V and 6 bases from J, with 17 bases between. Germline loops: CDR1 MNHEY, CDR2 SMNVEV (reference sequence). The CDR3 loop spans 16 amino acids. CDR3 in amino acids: CASSLTPLTGSNEQFF. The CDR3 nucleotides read TGTGCCAGCAGTTTAACCCCTCTCACAGGGTCCAATGAGCAGTTCTTC.

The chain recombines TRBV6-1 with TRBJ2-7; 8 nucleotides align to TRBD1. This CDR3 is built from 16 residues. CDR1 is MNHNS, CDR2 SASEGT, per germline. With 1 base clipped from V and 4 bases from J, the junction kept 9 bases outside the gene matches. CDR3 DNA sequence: TGTGCCAGCAGTGAAGGGACAGGGAGTTTGGCGTACGAGCAGTACTTC. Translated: CASSEGTGSLAYEQYF.

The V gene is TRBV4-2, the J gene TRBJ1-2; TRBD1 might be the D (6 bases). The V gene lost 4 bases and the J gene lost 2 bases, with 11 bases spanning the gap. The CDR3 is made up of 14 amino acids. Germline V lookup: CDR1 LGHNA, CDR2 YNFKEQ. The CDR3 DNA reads TGTGCCAGCAGCCCCCCCGACAGGAACTATGGCTACACCTTC. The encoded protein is CASSPPDRNYGYTF.

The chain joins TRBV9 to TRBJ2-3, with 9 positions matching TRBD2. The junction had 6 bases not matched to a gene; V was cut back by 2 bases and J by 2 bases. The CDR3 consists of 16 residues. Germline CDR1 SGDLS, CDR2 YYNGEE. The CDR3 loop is CASSVGAGGNTDTQYF. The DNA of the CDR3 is TGTGCCAGCAGCGTGGGAGCGGGGGGAAACACAGATACGCAGTATTTT.

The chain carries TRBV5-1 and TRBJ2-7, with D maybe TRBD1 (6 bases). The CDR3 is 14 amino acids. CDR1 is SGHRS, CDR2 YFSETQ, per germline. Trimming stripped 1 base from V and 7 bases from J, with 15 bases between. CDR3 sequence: CASSLWLGAKEQYF. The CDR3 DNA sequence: TGCGCCAGCAGCTTGTGGTTGGGGGCAAAGGAGCAGTACTTC.

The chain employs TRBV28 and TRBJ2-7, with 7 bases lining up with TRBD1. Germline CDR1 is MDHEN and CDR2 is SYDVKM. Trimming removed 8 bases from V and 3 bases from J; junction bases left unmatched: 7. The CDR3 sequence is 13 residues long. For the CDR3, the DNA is TGTGCCAGCCTGCGACAGGGAAGCTACGAGCAGTACTTC. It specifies CASLRQGSYEQYF.

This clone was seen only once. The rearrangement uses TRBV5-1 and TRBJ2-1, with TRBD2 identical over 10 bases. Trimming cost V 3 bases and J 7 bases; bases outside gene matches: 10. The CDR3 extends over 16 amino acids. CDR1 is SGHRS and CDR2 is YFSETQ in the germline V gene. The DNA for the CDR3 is TGCGCCAGCAGCTCTCTAGCGGGAGTGGGGGAAAATGAGCAGTTCTTC. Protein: CASSSLAGVGENEQFF.

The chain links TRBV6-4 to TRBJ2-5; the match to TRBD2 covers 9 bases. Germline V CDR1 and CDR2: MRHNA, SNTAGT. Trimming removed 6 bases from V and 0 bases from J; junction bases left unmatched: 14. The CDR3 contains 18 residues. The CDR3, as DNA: TGTGCCAGCAGCCTTGGGGCGGGGGGGAAGAAGAACCAAGAGACCCAGTACTTC. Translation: CASSLGAGGKKNQETQYF.

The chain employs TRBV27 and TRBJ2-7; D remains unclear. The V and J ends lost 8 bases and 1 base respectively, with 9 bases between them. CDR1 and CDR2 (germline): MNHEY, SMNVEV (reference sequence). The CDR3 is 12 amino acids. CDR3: CASGVSSYEQYF. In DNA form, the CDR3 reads TGTGCCAGCGGGGTCAGTTCCTACGAGCAGTACTTC.

As DNA, the CDR3 is TGTGCCAGCAGCGTAGCTCTGTCCTACAATGAGCAGTTCTTC. Residues: CASSVALSYNEQFF. The chain joins TRBV9 to TRBJ2-1; D is unclear. Germline values: CDR1 SGDLS, CDR2 YYNGEE. The CDR3 covers 14 residues. V lost 0 bases and J lost 1, with 5 bases in between.

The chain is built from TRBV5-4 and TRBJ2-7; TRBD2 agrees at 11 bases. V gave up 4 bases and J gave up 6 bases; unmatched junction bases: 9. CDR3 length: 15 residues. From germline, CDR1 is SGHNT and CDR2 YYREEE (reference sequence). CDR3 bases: TGTGCCAGCAGCCTGTGGACTAGCGGGTTTAGCGAGCAGTACTTC. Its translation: CASSLWTSGFSEQYF.

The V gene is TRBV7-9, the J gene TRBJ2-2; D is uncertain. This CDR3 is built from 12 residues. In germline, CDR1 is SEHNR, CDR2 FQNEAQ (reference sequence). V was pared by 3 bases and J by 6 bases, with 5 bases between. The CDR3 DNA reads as TGTGCCAGCAGCTTGAGATCCGGGGAGCTGTTTTTT. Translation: CASSLRSGELFF.

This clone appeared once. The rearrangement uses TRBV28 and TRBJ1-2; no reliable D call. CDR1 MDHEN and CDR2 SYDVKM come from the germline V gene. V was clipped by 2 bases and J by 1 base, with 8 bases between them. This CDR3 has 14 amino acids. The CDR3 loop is CASSLKGSNYGYTF. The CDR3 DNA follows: TGTGCCAGCAGTTTAAAGGGAAGTAACTATGGCTACACCTTC.

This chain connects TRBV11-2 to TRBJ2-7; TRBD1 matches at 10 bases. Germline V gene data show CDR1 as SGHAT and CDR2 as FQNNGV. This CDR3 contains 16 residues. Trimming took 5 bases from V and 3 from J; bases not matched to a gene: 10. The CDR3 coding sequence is TGTGCCAGCAGCCGATCCTCTGGGGACAGGGGCTACGAGCAGTACTTC. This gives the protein CASSRSSGDRGYEQYF.

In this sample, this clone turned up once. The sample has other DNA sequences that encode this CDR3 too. The CDR3 DNA follows: TGTGCCAGCTCACCGCCGGGACAGTTGGGCTCCGAGCAGTACTTC. Protein sequence: CASSPPGQLGSEQYF. V usage is TRBV18 and J usage is TRBJ2-7; 7 bases are a match to TRBD1. Germline trimming cut 3 bases from V and 6 bases from J; bases unmatched to any gene: 11. This CDR3 contains 15 residues. Per the germline V gene, CDR1 is KGHSH and CDR2 is LQKENI.

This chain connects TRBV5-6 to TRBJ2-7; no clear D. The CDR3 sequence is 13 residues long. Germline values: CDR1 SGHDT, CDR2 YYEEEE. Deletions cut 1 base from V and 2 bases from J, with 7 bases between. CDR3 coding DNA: TGTGCCAGCAGCTTGTGGGCAGCCTACGAGCAGTACTTC. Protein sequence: CASSLWAAYEQYF.